Shown below are 7 T cell receptor beta chains from a single sample sequenced in a study of response to subunit inactivated influenza vaccine. TCRdb reanalysed the RT-PCR reads using MiXCR and keeps one entry per CDR3 protein. Of more than 150,000 distinct CDR3 sequences listed, around 10% are singletons. Sequencing was performed on CD8+ T cells sorted from PBMCs, taken approximately 25 months after vaccination. The receptors originated from a man between 45 and 75 years old who received an inactivated influenza vaccine.

For this clonotype: This may be a read error, as it is one base from a much larger clone. The chain employs TRBV3-1 and TRBJ2-1, with D tentatively TRBD1 (6 bases). CDR3 length: 14 amino acids. Trimming took 4 bases from V and 1 from J, leaving 8 bases between them. CDR1 is LGHDT and CDR2 is YNNKEL in the germline V gene (reference sequence). The CDR3 is CASSPQGSYNEQFF. The CDR3 DNA follows: TGTGCCAGCAGCCCACAGGGTTCCTACAATGAGCAGTTCTTC.

The chain joins TRBV24-1 to TRBJ2-1; no firm D call. The CDR3 loop spans 11 amino acids. With 5 bases removed from V and 9 bases from J, the gap between germline ends came to 7 bases. Germline assignment: CDR1 KGHDR and CDR2 SFDVKD. For the CDR3, the DNA is TGTGCCACCAGTGTTGGTGGTGAGCAGTTCTTC. Translated, it gives CATSVGGEQFF.

The chain joins TRBV9 to TRBJ2-3; the match to TRBD1 covers 10 bases. Germline lookup yields CDR1 SGDLS and CDR2 YYNGEE. V was pared by 0 bases and J by 6 bases, with 7 bases of the junction left unmatched. The CDR3 is 16 amino acids. The CDR3 coding sequence is TGTGCCAGCAGCGTAGCTGGGACAGGGGCCTTCGATACGCAGTATTTT. Encoded protein: CASSVAGTGAFDTQYF. The variable domain in full, with the rest retrieved from reference TRBV9 and TRBJ2-3, is DSGVTQTPKHLITATGQRVTLRCSPRSGDLSVYWYQQSLDQGLQFLIQYYNGEERAKGNILERFSAQQFPDLHSELNLSSLELGDSALYFCASSVAGTGAFDTQYFGPGTRLTVL.

This clonotype was seen a few times. The chain has TRBV7-3 and TRBJ2-1, with a possible D match to TRBD2 (6 bases). The germline gives CDR1 SGHTA, CDR2 FQGTGA. With 2 bases removed from V and 6 bases from J, the gap between germline ends came to 11 bases. The CDR3 runs 14 residues. CDR3 sequence (DNA): TGTGCCAGCAGCTTAGCGGGAAATGGCAATGAGCAGTTCTTC. Translated: CASSLAGNGNEQFF.

Remarks on this clonotype: Compared with germline, one end of the junction differs, possibly owing to a read error. CDR3 residues: CATSGIVSDEQYF. CDR3 DNA: TGTGCCACCAGCGGAATTGTCTCCGACGAGCAGTACTTC. This chain connects TRBV15 to TRBJ2-7, with D uncertain. The CDR3 runs 13 residues. Germline V CDR1 and CDR2: LNHNV, YYDKDF (reference sequence).

This clonotype was seen many times. Its ends do not fully match the called genes, so a read error is possible. CDR3 nucleotides: TGTGCCACCAGCGGAGAAAATTCACCCCTCCACTTT. This translates into CATSGENSPLHF. The rearrangement joins TRBV15 to TRBJ1-6; unclear D gene. This CDR3 has 12 residues. Looked up from germline, CDR1 is LNHNV and CDR2 is YYDKDF (reference sequence).

This chain joins TRBV5-1 and TRBJ1-1; D not resolved. The CDR3 covers 16 residues. Trimming took 0 bases from V and 4 from J, leaving 16 bases between them. Germline loops: CDR1 SGHRS, CDR2 YFSETQ. CDR3: CASSLAPGDGGTEAFF. The CDR3 bases are TGCGCCAGCAGCTTGGCCCCTGGGGATGGCGGCACTGAAGCTTTCTTT.